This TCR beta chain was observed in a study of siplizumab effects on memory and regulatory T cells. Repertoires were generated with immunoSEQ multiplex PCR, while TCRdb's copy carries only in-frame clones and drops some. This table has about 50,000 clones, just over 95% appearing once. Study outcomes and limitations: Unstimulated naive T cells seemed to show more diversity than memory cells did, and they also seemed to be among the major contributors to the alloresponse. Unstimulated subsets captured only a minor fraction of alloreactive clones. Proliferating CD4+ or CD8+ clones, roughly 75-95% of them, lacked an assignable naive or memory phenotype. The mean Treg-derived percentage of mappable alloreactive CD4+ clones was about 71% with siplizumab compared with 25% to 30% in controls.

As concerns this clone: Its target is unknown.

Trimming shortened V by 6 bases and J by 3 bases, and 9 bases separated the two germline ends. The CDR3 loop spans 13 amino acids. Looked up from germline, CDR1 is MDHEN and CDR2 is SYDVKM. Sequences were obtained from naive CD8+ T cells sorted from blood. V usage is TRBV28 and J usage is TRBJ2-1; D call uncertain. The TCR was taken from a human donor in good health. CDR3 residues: CASSPRNYNEQFF. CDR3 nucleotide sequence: TGTGCCAGCAGCCCCCGAAACTACAATGAGCAGTTCTTC.